A single TCR beta chain is shown here with its context. The data were taken from a study of cytomegalovirus exposure and HLA in healthy donors. Looking at the study overall: A prior analysis found 117 million unique TCR beta sequences from some 200 million T cells.

Germline CDR1 MNHNS, CDR2 SASEGT. The CDR3 runs to 13 residues. V gave up 8 bases and J gave up 8 bases; unmatched junction bases: 7. PCR used 60 Vbeta primers and 13 Jbeta primers. Repertoires were generated with immunoSEQ multiplex PCR, while TCRdb's copy carries only in-frame clones and drops some. The table has 150,000 to 200,000 clones, about 83% seen once. Sequencing was performed on PBMCs. The receptor comes from a woman in her twenties or thirties in good health and CMV-seropositive. The chain links TRBV6-1 to TRBJ2-1, with TRBD1 identical over 9 bases. CDR3 sequence: CASRDRVGDEQFF. CDR3 coding DNA: TGTGCCAGCCGGGACAGGGTAGGTGATGAGCAGTTCTTC.